This TCR beta chain was captured in a study of cytomegalovirus exposure and HLA in healthy donors. The CDR3 has 14 residues. The ends lost 4 bases at V and 5 bases at J; junction bases unmatched: 8. The germline V gene has CDR1 GTSNPN and CDR2 SVGIG (reference sequence). In the PCR, 60 Vbeta and 13 Jbeta primers were used. TCRdb's copy holds only in-frame clones and misses some; the assay was immunoSEQ multiplex PCR. Of approximately 190,000 clones listed, approximately 80% are singletons. Though nominally healthy at sampling, donors likely had unrecorded immune exposures. The receptor was derived from a man aged 35 to 55 in good health and CMV-seropositive. The material sequenced was PBMCs. The rearrangement links TRBV30 to TRBJ1-2, with 9 bases fitting TRBD1. The CDR3 region is CAWTRDRDRYGYTF. CDR3 bases: TGTGCCTGGACCCGGGACAGGGATCGGTATGGCTACACCTTC. The full variable domain, completed using reference TRBV30 and TRBJ1-2, is SQTIHQWPATLVQPVGSPLSLECTVEGTSNPNLYWYRQAAGRGLQLLFYSVGIGQISSEVPQNLSASRPQDRQFILSSKKLLLSDSGFYLCAWTRDRDRYGYTFGSGTRLTVV.